Only a few counts were recorded for the clone carrying this T cell receptor beta chain. At a deep level, the assay was run. Produced via immunoSEQ multiplex PCR; TCRdb's table is partial and in-frame only. Found here are roughly 2,000,000 clones, 93% of them singletons; the top ten hold more than 1.5%. V gave up 4 bases and J gave up 7 bases, with 7 bases separating them. This CDR3 has 11 residues. The germline gives CDR1 SNHLY, CDR2 FYNNEI. The data originate from a study of shared clonotypes between healthy human individuals. Naive CD8 cells were CD45RO-negative, positively selected for CCR7, excluding terminally differentiated effector memory CD45RA+ cells. Donors were healthy HIV-negative adults without recently reported acute infections or vaccinations.

The chain combines TRBV2 with TRBJ1-1; D remains unclear. The TCR was taken from a man aged 18 to 29 in good health. Some clones in this sample may be carry-over from other donors' samples. Sequenced sample: naive CD8+ T cells from PBMCs. The CDR3 sequence: CASSVRGEAFF. CDR3 bases: TGTGCCAGCAGTGTTAGAGGTGAAGCTTTCTTT.